This T cell receptor (beta chain) was obtained from a study of T cells in Graves' hyperthyroidism and ophthalmopathy. This clonotype was detected only a few times. There were TCR beta CDR3 regions amplified from RNA transcripts. First-round RT-PCR of the TCR CDR3 relied on the HTBI primer set. TCRdb called the multiplex PCR reads again in MiXCR, with one record for every CDR3 protein. The sample consists of over 700,000 distinct CDR3 sequences, approximately 18% of them appearing once. CDR3 length: 15 amino acids. V lost 3 bases and J lost 5, with 17 bases in between. From germline, CDR1 is SGDLS and CDR2 YYNGEE.

Specimen: blood. The receptor comes from a woman aged 45-65 years with Graves' hyperthyroidism that later progressed to Graves' ophthalmopathy. The chain combines TRBV9 with TRBJ2-5; D is possibly TRBD2 (5 bases). CDR3 loop: CASSARARGFETQYF. CDR3 nucleotide sequence: TGTGCCAGCAGCGCGAGGGCACGGGGTTTCGAGACCCAGTACTTC.